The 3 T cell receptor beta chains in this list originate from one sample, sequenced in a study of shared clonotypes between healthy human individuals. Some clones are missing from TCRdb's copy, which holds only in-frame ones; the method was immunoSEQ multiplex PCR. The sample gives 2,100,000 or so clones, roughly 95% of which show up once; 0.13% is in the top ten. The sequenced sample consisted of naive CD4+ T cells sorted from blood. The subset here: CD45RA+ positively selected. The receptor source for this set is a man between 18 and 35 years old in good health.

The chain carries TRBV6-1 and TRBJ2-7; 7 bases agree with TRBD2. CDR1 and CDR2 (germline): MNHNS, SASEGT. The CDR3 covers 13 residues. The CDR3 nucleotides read TGTCAAGCGGGGAAAGGGATTGGGGGCGAGCAGTACTTC. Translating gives CQAGKGIGGEQYF.

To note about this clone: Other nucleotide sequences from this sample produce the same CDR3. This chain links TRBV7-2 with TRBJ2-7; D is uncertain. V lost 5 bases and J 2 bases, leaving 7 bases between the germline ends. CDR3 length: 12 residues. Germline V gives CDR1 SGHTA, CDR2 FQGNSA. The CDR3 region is CASSPTTYEQYF. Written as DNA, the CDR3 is TGTGCCAGCAGCCCAACCACCTACGAGCAGTACTTC. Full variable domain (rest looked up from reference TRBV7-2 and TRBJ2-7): GAGVSQSPSNKVTEKGKDVELRCDPISGHTALYWYRQSLGQGLEFLIYFQGNSAPDKSGLPSDRFSAERTGGSVSTLTIQRTQQEDSAVYLCASSPTTYEQYFGPGTRLTVT.

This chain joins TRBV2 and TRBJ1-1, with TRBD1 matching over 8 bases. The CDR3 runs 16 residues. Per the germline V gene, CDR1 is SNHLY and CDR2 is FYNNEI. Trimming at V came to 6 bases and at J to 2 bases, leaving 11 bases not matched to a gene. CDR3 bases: TGTGCCAGCAGCTACTCCCAGGGGGCAGGTAACACTGAAGCTTTCTTT. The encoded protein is CASSYSQGAGNTEAFF.